The 12 T cell receptor beta chains in this list originate from one sample, sequenced in a study of blood T cell repertoires in COVID-19. Sequencing was performed with immunoSEQ multiplex PCR; in TCRdb, only in-frame clones are kept and a portion is missing. The sample records more than 85,000 clones, roughly 85% being singletons. The sample was peripheral blood. All receptors derive from a woman between 55 and 75 years old with acute or convalescent COVID-19.

This clone has just one count. V and J are TRBV24-1 and TRBJ1-5, with D tentatively TRBD1 (6 bases). The CDR3 has 14 amino acids. CDR1 and CDR2 from the germline V gene are KGHDR and SFDVKD. Deletions cut 2 bases from V and 9 bases from J, with 13 bases between. The CDR3 sequence: CATSDSPTGGPQHF. The CDR3 DNA reads as TGTGCCACCAGTGATTCCCCGACAGGCGGGCCCCAGCATTTT.

V usage is TRBV3-1 (or the pseudogene TRBV3-2) and J usage is TRBJ1-1, with 8 bases aligning to TRBD1. J lost 7 bases, V lost 7 bases, and 5 bases had no gene match. This CDR3 comprises 12 residues. The germline CDR1 and CDR2 sequences are LGHDT and YNNKEL (reference sequence). The CDR3 DNA reads TGTGCCAGCACCGGGACAGGTCGTGAAGCTTTCTTT. This translates into CASTGTGREAFF.

The chain links TRBV25-1 to TRBJ1-2; 8 bases fit TRBD1. CDR1 and CDR2 from the germline V gene are MGHDK and SYGVNS. The CDR3 sequence is 14 residues long. V shed 4 bases, J shed 6 bases, and the junction held 7 bases outside the gene matches. The DNA for the CDR3 is TGTGCCAGCAGTGCCCGGGACAGGCGACATGGCTACACCTTC. Protein sequence: CASSARDRRHGYTF.

The rearrangement uses TRBV7-6 and TRBJ2-5, with 9 positions matching TRBD1. After removal of 1 base from V and 5 bases from J, the junction contained 5 bases not matched to a gene. The CDR3 extends over 15 amino acids. Germline CDR1 SGHVS, CDR2 FNYEAQ. CDR3 amino acids: CASSLGPQGAETQYF. CDR3 bases: TGTGCCAGCAGCTTAGGGCCACAGGGGGCCGAGACCCAGTACTTC.

The chain combines TRBV6-6 with TRBJ2-1; 9 nucleotides align to TRBD2. The CDR3 spans 14 residues. Losses at the gene ends were 7 bases for V and 3 bases for J; bases not matched to a gene: 4. The V gene's germline CDR1 is MNHNY and CDR2 SVGAGI (reference sequence). The CDR3 bases are TGTGCCAGCATAGCAGCGGGGGGCTACAATGAGCAGTTCTTC. The encoded protein is CASIAAGGYNEQFF.

This chain connects TRBV7-2 to TRBJ2-7, with 9 bases that match TRBD2. CDR1 and CDR2 from the germline V gene are SGHTA and FQGNSA. With V trimmed by 5 bases and J by 4 bases, 6 bases remained unmatched. The CDR3 consists of 14 residues. The CDR3 bases are TGTGCCAGCAGCACAGTAGCGGGAGCTTACGAGCAGTACTTC. This gives the protein CASSTVAGAYEQYF.

The chain uses TRBV2 and TRBJ1-1; D is undetermined. The CDR3 runs 13 residues. Germline V lookup: CDR1 SNHLY, CDR2 FYNNEI. V lost 3 bases and J lost 4, with 9 bases in between. The CDR3 sequence: CASSEVEGTEAFF. CDR3 bases: TGTGCCAGCAGTGAGGTGGAGGGCACTGAAGCTTTCTTT. The whole variable domain, filled in from reference TRBV2 and TRBJ1-1, reads EPEVTQTPSHQVTQMGQEVILRCVPISNHLYFYWYRQILGQKVEFLVSFYNNEISEKSEIFDDQFSVERPDGSNFTLKIRSTKLEDSAMYFCASSEVEGTEAFFGQGTRLTVV.

This chain joins TRBV18 and TRBJ2-2, with 7 bases that match TRBD1. Germline values: CDR1 KGHSH, CDR2 LQKENI. V shed 3 bases and J 5 bases; nucleotides not matched to a gene: 9. This CDR3 comprises 16 residues. The CDR3 here is CASSPSQGMTTGELFF. The CDR3 nucleotides read TGTGCCAGCTCACCCTCACAGGGGATGACGACCGGGGAGCTGTTTTTT.

The chain is built from TRBV5-1 and TRBJ1-5, with D perhaps TRBD1 (6 bases). Looked up from germline, CDR1 is SGHRS and CDR2 is YFSETQ. The V end was cut by 4 bases, the J end by 0 bases, with 17 bases between. The CDR3 contains 17 residues. CDR3 nucleotide sequence: TGCGCCAGCAGCCGAGGGACACGCCCTGATAGCAATCAGCCCCAGCATTTT. The encoded protein is CASSRGTRPDSNQPQHF.

The chain recombines TRBV29-1 with TRBJ2-7; TRBD1 aligns across 11 bases. The CDR3 length is 14 residues. CDR1 SQVTM and CDR2 ANQGSEA come from the germline V gene. Trimming removed 1 base from V and 8 bases from J; junction bases left unmatched: 7. CDR3 sequence (DNA): TGCAGCGTTGAAGGAGGACAGGGGGCGGACAAGCAGTACTTC. Translation gives CSVEGGQGADKQYF.

The chain couples TRBV27 to TRBJ1-5; 7 nucleotides agree with TRBD1. Losses at the gene ends were 6 bases for V and 2 bases for J; bases not matched to a gene: 7. Germline V gene data show CDR1 as MNHEY and CDR2 as SMNVEV (reference sequence). The CDR3 runs to 15 residues. CDR3 coding DNA: TGTGCCAGCAGAACAGGGGTCGCGGGCAATCAGCCCCAGCATTTT. Translated: CASRTGVAGNQPQHF.

This clone has more than one count but fewer than ten. The chain has TRBV5-1 and TRBJ1-1; D is unclear. Germline values: CDR1 SGHRS, CDR2 YFSETQ. V was trimmed by 4 bases and J by 3 bases, leaving 13 bases between them. The CDR3 spans 14 residues. The CDR3 here is CASSDGLRDTEAFF. DNA for the CDR3: TGCGCCAGCAGCGACGGGTTGAGGGACACTGAAGCTTTCTTT.